This passage covers 18 T cell receptor beta chains from one sample sequenced in a study of blood T cell repertoires in COVID-19. The assay was immunoSEQ multiplex PCR, and TCRdb's table has in-frame clones only and misses some. The table records over 65,000 clones, around 90% of them present only once. Material for sequencing was peripheral blood. These receptors were taken from a human donor in a cohort sampled during active COVID-19.

This chain links TRBV19 with TRBJ1-1; weak D call: TRBD1 (6 bases). CDR3 size: 13 residues. V lost 7 bases and J lost 4, with 13 bases in between. Germline V lookup: CDR1 LNHDA, CDR2 SQIVND (reference sequence). The CDR3 DNA reads as TGTGCCAGTAAAGAGGGGGGGGTCACTGAAGCTTTCTTT. This codes for CASKEGGVTEAFF.

The CDR3 region is CASRAAGTSTGELFF. As DNA, the CDR3 is TGTGCCAGCAGGGCCGCCGGGACTTCCACCGGGGAGCTGTTTTTT. The chain couples TRBV19 to TRBJ2-2, with D possibly matching TRBD2 (6 bases). Trimming shortened V by 9 bases and J by 4 bases, and 18 bases separated the two germline ends. The CDR3 sequence is 15 residues long. Per the germline V gene, CDR1 is LNHDA and CDR2 is SQIVND (reference sequence).

As concerns this clone: One end of the junction does not line up with germline, which may come from a read error. The V gene is TRBV6-5, the J gene TRBJ1-2; 12 positions agree with TRBD1. This CDR3 comprises 15 residues. Germline assignment: CDR1 MNHEY and CDR2 SVGAGI. The DNA for the CDR3 is TGTGCCTGCAGCGGGACAGGGGGCGCCGTGGCCGGCTACACCTTC. Amino acids: CACSGTGGAVAGYTF.

The rearrangement uses TRBV3-1 (or the pseudogene TRBV3-2) and TRBJ2-1, with D hard to call. In germline, CDR1 is LGHDT, CDR2 YNNKEL (reference sequence). V lost 2 bases and J 4 bases, leaving 3 bases between the germline ends. This CDR3 is 12 amino acids long. The DNA of the CDR3 is TGTGCCAGCAGCCAACTGTACAATGAGCAGTTCTTC. Protein product: CASSQLYNEQFF.

This chain uses TRBV2 with TRBJ1-1, with D possibly being TRBD1 (6 bases). V lost 11 bases and J lost 12, with 19 bases in between. Germline-derived CDR1 and CDR2 are SNHLY and FYNNEI. This CDR3 is built from 11 residues. CDR3 region: CASLGTSRSFF. The CDR3 DNA sequence: TGTGCCTCACTCGGGACATCACGGTCTTTCTTT.

The rearrangement joins TRBV6-1 to TRBJ2-2, with 15 positions matching TRBD2. Germline lookup yields CDR1 MNHNS and CDR2 SASEGT. V lost 2 bases to trimming and J lost 4 bases; unmatched junction nucleotides: 2. This CDR3 has 17 residues. The CDR3 spells CASSEWTSGGATGELFF. Written as DNA, the CDR3 is TGTGCCAGCAGTGAATGGACTAGCGGGGGGGCCACCGGGGAGCTGTTTTTT.

The chain uses TRBV5-8 and TRBJ2-2, with TRBD1 matching 8 bases. The CDR3 runs 15 residues. Germline V CDR1 and CDR2: SGHTS, YDEGEE. V lost 0 bases, J lost 7 bases, and 5 bases stayed unmatched. The CDR3 spells CASSLAGGSIGELFF. CDR3 DNA sequence: TGTGCCAGCAGCTTGGCAGGGGGCTCGATCGGGGAGCTGTTTTTT.

V usage is TRBV19 and J usage is TRBJ2-7; D gene uncertain. The germline CDR1 and CDR2 sequences are LNHDA and SQIVND (reference sequence). Between the trimmed V and J ends, which lost 3 bases and 4 bases, there was a span of 13 bases. The CDR3 contains 14 residues. CDR3 residues: CASSISGPLYEQYF. In DNA, the CDR3 is TGTGCCAGTAGTATTTCTGGGCCTCTTTACGAGCAGTACTTC.

This chain joins TRBV10-3 and TRBJ1-1, with a tentative D call TRBD1 (6 bases). This CDR3 has 13 amino acids. Germline lookup yields CDR1 ENHRY and CDR2 SYGVKD. Trimming took 8 bases from V and 1 from J, leaving 11 bases between them. CDR3 in amino acids: CAISGQPNTEAFF. CDR3 nucleotide sequence: TGTGCCATCTCAGGACAGCCGAACACTGAAGCTTTCTTT.

The gene calls are TRBV5-1 and TRBJ2-3; D perhaps matches TRBD1 (6 bases). Trimming removed 4 bases from V and 2 bases from J, with 14 bases in between. CDR3 length equals 15 residues. Germline lookup yields CDR1 SGHRS and CDR2 YFSETQ. The CDR3 is CASSLVGGFTDTQYF. The CDR3 coding sequence is TGCGCCAGCAGCCTGGTTGGGGGCTTCACAGATACGCAGTATTTT.

This clone was found once. The chain recombines TRBV7-2 with TRBJ2-1, with D possibly matching TRBD2 (7 bases). Trimming pared 1 base from V and 1 base from J, leaving 17 bases between. The CDR3 is made up of 18 amino acids. CDR1 and CDR2 from the germline V gene are SGHTA and FQGNSA. The CDR3 region is CASSLVGGRGGSYNEQFF. Written as DNA, the CDR3 is TGTGCCAGCAGCTTAGTCGGGGGGCGGGGAGGGTCCTACAATGAGCAGTTCTTC.

The chain joins TRBV19 to TRBJ2-5; D perhaps matches TRBD1 (5 bases). The CDR3 runs 16 residues. Trimming stripped 1 base from V and 0 bases from J, with 12 bases between. CDR1 is LNHDA, CDR2 SQIVND, per germline (reference sequence). The CDR3: CASSIADSRYQETQYF. In DNA form, the CDR3 reads TGTGCCAGTAGTATAGCTGACAGTAGGTACCAAGAGACCCAGTACTTC.

The chain uses TRBV28 and TRBJ1-2; a possible D gene is TRBD1 (6 bases). The CDR3 totals 14 residues. Germline V CDR1 and CDR2: MDHEN, SYDVKM. V was trimmed by 8 bases and J by 1 base, leaving 14 bases between them. The CDR3 reads CASYYREFNYGYTF. The DNA of the CDR3 is TGTGCCAGCTATTACAGGGAATTTAACTATGGCTACACCTTC.

J is TRBJ2-5 and V is TRBV5-1; D might be TRBD2 (6 bases). The CDR3 covers 12 residues. Germline assignment: CDR1 SGHRS and CDR2 YFSETQ. Deletions cut 4 bases from V and 4 bases from J, with 8 bases between. The CDR3 here is CASSPGGETQYF. The CDR3 coding sequence is TGCGCCAGCAGCCCCGGGGGAGAGACCCAGTACTTC.

The rearrangement uses TRBV4-1 and TRBJ2-1; 8 positions agree with TRBD1. The CDR3 extends over 15 amino acids. The V segment lost 4 bases and the J segment 5 bases; nucleotides outside the gene matches: 7. Germline V gene data show CDR1 as MGHRA and CDR2 as YSYEKL. The CDR3 coding sequence is TGCGCCAGCAGCCCCGGGACAGGAAAACACAATGAGCAGTTCTTC. Amino acids: CASSPGTGKHNEQFF.

This clone was found once. V gene TRBV9 combines with J gene TRBJ2-4; 7 bases agree with TRBD2. V was pared by 6 bases and J by 7 bases, with 4 bases of the junction left unmatched. The germline gives CDR1 SGDLS, CDR2 YYNGEE. This CDR3 has 12 residues. CDR3 coding DNA: TGTGCCAGCATACACGGGGGGAACATTCAGTACTTC. This translates into CASIHGGNIQYF.

This clone occurred a few times. The rearrangement uses TRBV6-2 or TRBV6-3 and TRBJ2-5, with 7 bases matching TRBD1. Germline CDR1 reads MNHEY; CDR2 reads SVGEGT. CDR3 length: 12 residues. Losses at the gene ends were 6 bases for V and 10 bases for J; bases not matched to a gene: 8. The CDR3 sequence: CASSPRDSGQYF. The CDR3 DNA sequence: TGTGCCAGCAGCCCCAGGGACAGTGGCCAGTACTTC.

This chain uses TRBV11-2 with TRBJ1-5; unclear D gene. V lost 5 bases and J 6 bases, leaving 8 bases between the germline ends. Germline V gene sequence: CDR1 SGHAT, CDR2 FQNNGV. The CDR3 has 12 residues. The CDR3 bases are TGTGCCAGCAGCGTAGGAGGTCAGCCCCAGCATTTT. Translation gives CASSVGGQPQHF.